The 8 T cell receptor beta chains below were found in one sample sequenced in a study of T cells in Graves' hyperthyroidism and ophthalmopathy. Amplification yielded TCR beta CDR3 regions, with RNA transcripts as the source. During a first-round RT-PCR of the TCR CDR3, the HTBI primer set was used. TCRdb recomputed calls from the multiplex PCR reads with MiXCR, one row per CDR3 protein. The repertoire holds more than 45,000 distinct CDR3 sequences, with about 49% as singletons. The sequenced sample was blood. The receptors shown here come from a woman in her 30s with Graves' ophthalmopathy.

On this clonotype itself: A read error may account for a junction end that differs from germline. The gene calls are TRBV10-3 and TRBJ1-3; D unclear. CDR3 length equals 12 residues. Germline assignment: CDR1 ENHRY and CDR2 SYGVKD. The CDR3 bases are TGTGCCATCACTCGGAGGGAAGGCACTGAAGCTTTT. Translated, it gives CAITRREGTEAF.

Many counts were recorded for this clonotype. V gene TRBV25-1 combines with J gene TRBJ2-5; TRBD1 aligns across 8 bases. In germline, CDR1 is MGHDK, CDR2 SYGVNS. Unmatched junction bases numbered 19, after V lost 3 bases and J lost 4 bases. The CDR3 is 19 residues long. Here the CDR3 reads CASSDPPSPARGRGETQYF. The DNA for the CDR3 is TGTGCCAGCAGTGACCCCCCTTCCCCGGCCAGGGGGCGTGGAGAGACCCAGTACTTC. The complete variable domain, with remaining parts taken from reference TRBV25-1 and TRBJ2-5, reads EADIYQTPRYLVIGTGKKITLECSQTMGHDKMYWYQQDPGMELHLIHYSYGVNSTEKGDLSSESTVSRIRTEHFPLTLESARPSHTSQYLCASSDPPSPARGRGETQYFGPGTRLLVL.

V usage is TRBV27 and J usage is TRBJ1-2; no firm D call. Germline V gene data show CDR1 as MNHEY and CDR2 as SMNVEV (reference sequence). V was clipped by 1 base and J by 2 bases, with 11 bases between them. The CDR3 has 15 amino acids. The CDR3 spells CASSLWVGLNYGYTF. DNA for the CDR3: TGTGCCAGCAGTTTATGGGTTGGACTGAACTATGGCTACACCTTC.

This clonotype was counted at least ten times. The chain joins TRBV28 to TRBJ2-7; no reliable D call. Germline assignment: CDR1 MDHEN and CDR2 SYDVKM. V was cut by 0 bases and J by 0 bases, with 9 bases left in between. The CDR3 runs to 15 residues. The CDR3 DNA follows: TGTGCCAGCAGTTTATGGGCGGAGAGCTCCTACGAGCAGTACTTC. It encodes CASSLWAESSYEQYF.

This CDR3 reads CSARGPFRDNTEQFF. The CDR3 DNA reads as TGCAGTGCTAGAGGTCCGTTTCGCGATAACACTGAGCAGTTCTTC. V gene TRBV20-1 combines with J gene TRBJ2-1, with D hard to call. The CDR3 has 15 amino acids. V lost 1 base and J lost 9, with 19 bases in between. CDR1 and CDR2 from the germline V gene are DFQATT and SNEGSKA (reference sequence).

This clonotype was recorded at least ten times. CDR3 protein: CASRTGDQPQHF. The CDR3 DNA is TGTGCCAGTCGAACCGGGGATCAGCCCCAGCATTTT. This sequence joins TRBV19 and TRBJ1-5; no firm D call. V was clipped by 8 bases and J by 5 bases, with 10 bases between them. Germline CDR1 LNHDA, CDR2 SQIVND (reference sequence). The CDR3 length is 12 residues.

This clonotype was seen at least ten times. This chain's CDR3 is CASSLDSVLNIQYF. DNA for the CDR3: TGTGCCAGCAGCTTAGATTCAGTTTTGAACATTCAGTACTTC. The rearrangement uses TRBV11-2 and TRBJ2-4; D remains ambiguous. The V end was cut by 0 bases, the J end by 7 bases, with 10 bases between. Germline-derived CDR1 and CDR2 are SGHAT and FQNNGV. This CDR3 contains 14 residues.

This clonotype occurred many times. The chain has TRBV4-2 and TRBJ2-5; 7 positions agree with TRBD2. The CDR3 sequence is 15 residues long. Looked up from germline, CDR1 is LGHNA and CDR2 is YNFKEQ. The J segment lost 2 bases and the V segment lost 1 base, leaving 4 bases of the junction unmatched. The CDR3: CASSQAASGQETQYF. Here the CDR3 DNA reads TGTGCCAGCAGCCAAGCCGCTAGCGGACAAGAGACCCAGTACTTC.